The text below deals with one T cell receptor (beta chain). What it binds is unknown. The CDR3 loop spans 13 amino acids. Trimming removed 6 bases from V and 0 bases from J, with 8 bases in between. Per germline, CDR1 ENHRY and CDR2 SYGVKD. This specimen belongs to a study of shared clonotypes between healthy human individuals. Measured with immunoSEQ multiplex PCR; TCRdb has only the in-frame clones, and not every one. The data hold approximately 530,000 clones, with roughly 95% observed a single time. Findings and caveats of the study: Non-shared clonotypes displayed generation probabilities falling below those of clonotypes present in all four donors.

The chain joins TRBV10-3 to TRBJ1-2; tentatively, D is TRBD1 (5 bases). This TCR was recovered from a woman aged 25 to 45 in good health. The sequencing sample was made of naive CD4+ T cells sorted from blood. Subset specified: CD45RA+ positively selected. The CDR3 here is CAISGHANYGYTF. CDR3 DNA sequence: TGTGCCATCAGCGGACACGCTAACTATGGCTACACCTTC.